The sequence of this TCR beta chain was determined in a study of T cell changes during pregnancy in multiple sclerosis. Unmatched junction bases numbered 4, after V lost 3 bases and J lost 2 bases. The germline V gene has CDR1 LGHNA and CDR2 YSLEER. The CDR3 sequence is 15 residues long. The table came from immunoSEQ multiplex PCR; TCRdb's copy has only in-frame clones and leaves some out. The sample yields 50,000 or so clones, 93% seen once. The chain joins TRBV4-3 to TRBJ2-3, with TRBD2 matching over 8 bases. This specimen consisted of peripheral blood, obtained in the second trimester of pregnancy. This clonotype originated in a female donor with multiple sclerosis, enrolled in a pregnancy study. The CDR3: CASSQLAGPTDTQYF. In DNA form, the CDR3 reads TGCGCCAGCAGCCAGTTAGCGGGGCCCACAGATACGCAGTATTTT.